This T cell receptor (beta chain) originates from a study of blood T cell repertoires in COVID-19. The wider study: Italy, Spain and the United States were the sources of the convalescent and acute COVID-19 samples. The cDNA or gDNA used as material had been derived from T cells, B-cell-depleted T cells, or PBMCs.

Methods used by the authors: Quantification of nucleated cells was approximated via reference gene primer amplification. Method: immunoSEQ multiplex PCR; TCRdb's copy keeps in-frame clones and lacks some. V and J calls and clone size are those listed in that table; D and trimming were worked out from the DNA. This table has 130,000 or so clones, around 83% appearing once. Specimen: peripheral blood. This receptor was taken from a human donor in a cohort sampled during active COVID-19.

The chain's CDR3 is CASSLGASGPTDTQYF. For the CDR3, the DNA is TGTGCCAGCAGCTTAGGTGCTAGCGGACCCACAGATACGCAGTATTTT. This chain links TRBV7-6 with TRBJ2-3; TRBD2 agrees at 7 bases. CDR3 length: 16 residues. The V gene end was trimmed by 1 base and the J gene end by 2 bases; junction bases not matched to a gene: 6. Germline CDR1 is SGHVS and CDR2 is FNYEAQ. Supplemented by reference TRBV7-6 and TRBJ2-3, the full variable domain reads GAGVSQSPRYKVTKRGQDVALRCDPISGHVSLYWYRQALGQGPEFLTYFNYEAQQDKSGLPNDRFSAERPEGSISTLTIQRTEQRDSAMYRCASSLGASGPTDTQYFGPGTRLTVL.